This is a list of T cell receptor beta chains from one sample in a study of control samples from healthy donors and cancer patients. Only in-frame clones appear in the TCRdb table, and some are missing; sequencing was by immunoSEQ multiplex PCR. The table includes tens of thousands of clones, around 70% detected once. Material for sequencing was formalin-fixed, paraffin-embedded tissue. These TCRs come from a male donor with melanoma. CDR3s include the opening cysteine and the closing phenylalanine or tryptophan. The D gene is left open where the match is weak. Size values are once, few and many counts, or a class for expanded clones, and some rows have none.

14 medium-sized TRBJ2-7 - TRBV2 TGTGCCAGCAGTGAAATCGGCGCCGACTACGAGCAGTACTTC CASSEIGADYEQYF
13 - TRBJ2-1 TRBD2 TRBV2 TGTGCCAGCAAGCGGGAGACCTACAATGAGCAGTTCTTC CASKRETYNEQFF
13 - TRBJ2-1 - TRBV5-1 TGCGCCAGCACCCTCGCCGGACTCAATGAGCAGTTCTTC CASTLAGLNEQFF
12 - TRBJ2-7 TRBD2 TRBV25-1 TGTGCCAGCAGTAGCGGGAGGTACGAGCAGTACTTC CASSSGRYEQYF
15 - TRBJ2-3 - TRBV24-1 TGTGCCACCAGGGGTTTCGGAGGGAACACAGATACGCAGTATTTT CATRGFGGNTDTQYF
14 - TRBJ1-4 - TRBV6-5 TGTGCCATCCCTCTAGGGGGAACTAATGAAAAACTGTTTTTT CAIPLGGTNEKLFF
15 - TRBJ2-2 - TRBV11-2 TGTGCCAGCAGCTTAGAGACTTGGAACACCGGGGAGCTGTTTTTT CASSLETWNTGELFF
13 few TRBJ2-7 - TRBV5-8 TGTGCCAGCAGCTTGTTTCCGGAGGGCGAGCAGTACTTC CASSLFPEGEQYF
16 - TRBJ2-5 - TRBV6-1 TGTGCCAGCAGTGAAGGAGGGGTGGGCCGCCAAGGGACCCAGTACTTC CASSEGGVGRQGTQYF
11 many TRBJ1-1 - TRBV28 TGTGGCTCCCTGGTAAACACTGAAGCTTTCTTT CGSLVNTEAFF
15 - TRBJ1-5 TRBD1 TRBV18 TGTGCCAGCTCACGCTCCGGGACAGGGGGTCAGCCCCAGCATTTT CASSRSGTGGQPQHF
14 - TRBJ2-2 TRBD1 TRBV6-2/TRBV6-3 TGTGCCAGCAGCCACAGGGGTGAAGGCGGGGAGCTGTTTTTT CASSHRGEGGELFF
15 - TRBJ2-7 - TRBV5-6 TGTGCCAGCAGCTGGAGGGGACGGGTCTCCTACGAGCAGTACTTC CASSWRGRVSYEQYF
14 - TRBJ2-3 TRBD2 TRBV10-3 TGTGCCAGCGGACTAGCGGGAGGTGAAGATACGCAGTATTTT CASGLAGGEDTQYF
12 - TRBJ1-5 - TRBV3-1/TRBV3-2 TGTGTCAGCAGCCAAGGACCAGAGCCCCAGCATTTT CVSSQGPEPQHF
16 - TRBJ1-2 - TRBV6-5 TGTGCCAGCAGTTACTCCTTCGACATGGTTAACTATGGTTACACCTTC CASSYSFDMVNYGYTF
14 - TRBJ2-3 TRBD1 TRBV7-3 TGTGCCAGCAGACCCGGGACAGGCACAGATACGCAGTATTTT CASRPGTGTDTQYF
12 - TRBJ2-5 - TRBV5-6 TGTGCCAGCAGCTTGAGCGAAGAGACCCAGTACTTC CASSLSEETQYF
13 - TRBJ1-1 - TRBV11-2 TGTGCCAGCAGCTTAGAGCCCGGGTCCAAAGCTTTCTTT CASSLEPGSKAFF
18 - TRBJ2-7 TRBD2 TRBV11-2 TGTGCCAGCAGCTTTTACCCCTCGACTAGCGGAAGCTCCTACGAGCAGTACTTC CASSFYPSTSGSSYEQYF
14 - TRBJ1-2 - TRBV7-9 TGTGCCAGCAGCTCCTTGGTTGGGACCTATGGCTACACCTTC CASSSLVGTYGYTF
15 - TRBJ2-1 TRBD1 TRBV11-2 TGTGCCAGCAGCCCGGGGACAGGGTGGGACAATGAGCAGTTCTTC CASSPGTGWDNEQFF
16 once TRBJ2-1 TRBD2 TRBV11-2 TGTGCCAGCAGCTCACTAGCGGGAGTTGACTACAATGAGCAGTTCTTC CASSSLAGVDYNEQFF
13 - TRBJ1-1 - TRBV29-1 TGCAGCGTTGATCCGGGCCGGGGTACTGAAGCTTTCTTT CSVDPGRGTEAFF
13 few TRBJ2-7 TRBD2 TRBV12-3/TRBV12-4 TGTGCCAGCAGGACCGGGACTAGGTACGAGCAGTACTTC CASRTGTRYEQYF
14 few TRBJ2-3 TRBD2 TRBV2 TGTGCCAGCTCGAGGCTAGCGGTAACAGATACGCAGTATTTT CASSRLAVTDTQYF
14 few TRBJ2-7 TRBD2 TRBV9 TGTGCCAGCAGCGTAGCAGCGGGAGGGAGCGAGCAGTACTTC CASSVAAGGSEQYF
14 - TRBJ2-2 - TRBV21-1 TGTGCCAGAATCCGGGACGTCAACACCGGGGAGCTGTTTTTT CARIRDVNTGELFF
16 - TRBJ2-7 TRBD2 TRBV28 TGTGCCAGCAGTCTTAGCGGGACCCGACGATCCTACGAGCAGTACTTC CASSLSGTRRSYEQYF
14 - TRBJ1-6 - TRBV5-6 TGTGCCAGTAGCCTGCGGGGGATCAATTCACCCCTCCACTTT CASSLRGINSPLHF
13 - TRBJ2-7 - TRBV6-1 TGTGCCAGCAGTGAATTCGGCATCTACGAGCAGTACTTC CASSEFGIYEQYF
15 - TRBJ2-7 TRBD1 TRBV11-2 TGTGCCAGCAGCTTAACCGGGACAGGTGGTTTCGAGCAGTACTTC CASSLTGTGGFEQYF
14 - TRBJ2-1 - TRBV30 TGTGCCTGGAGTCCACTACTAGCAAACAATGAGCAGTTCTTC CAWSPLLANNEQFF
14 - TRBJ1-1 - TRBV6-5 TGTGCCAGCAAAACGACGGACGGTAGGGCTGAAGCTTTCTTT CASKTTDGRAEAFF
16 - TRBJ2-1 TRBD1 TRBV3-1/TRBV3-2 TGTGCCAGCAGCCAGGCAGACAGGGGGGCCTACAATGAGCAGTTCTTC CASSQADRGAYNEQFF
16 - TRBJ2-7 TRBD2 TRBV4-2 TGTGCCAGCAGCCAACCCCCGACTAGCGGGAGCTACGAGCAGTACTTC CASSQPPTSGSYEQYF
14 once TRBJ2-2 - TRBV9 TGTGCCAGCAGCGTACGGGGGGCTGGCGGGGAGCTGTTTTTT CASSVRGAGGELFF
16 - TRBJ2-2 TRBD2 TRBV11-2 TGTGCCAGCACCCGACGCCAGCGGGAGGACACCGGGGAGCTGTTTTTT CASTRRQREDTGELFF
13 - TRBJ1-1 - TRBV11-2 TGTGCCAGCAGGGTGACTTTTAACACTGAAGCTTTCTTT CASRVTFNTEAFF